This entry lists 23 T cell receptor beta chains sequenced from one sample in a study of cytomegalovirus exposure and HLA in healthy donors. The PCR ran on 60 Vbeta and 13 Jbeta primers. The data were produced by immunoSEQ multiplex PCR, yet TCRdb's version contains in-frame clones alone and is incomplete. The sample records 150,000 to 200,000 clones, approximately 80% being singletons. Sequencing was performed on PBMCs. These receptors all come from a woman aged 18-29 years in good health and CMV-seronegative.

This sequence joins TRBV5-8 and TRBJ2-5, with a weak D call TRBD1 (6 bases). Germline V gene data show CDR1 as SGHTS and CDR2 as YDEGEE. The CDR3 is made up of 13 amino acids. Trimming removed 1 base from V and 4 bases from J, with 8 bases in between. The CDR3 loop is CASSLPGAETQYF. CDR3 sequence (DNA): TGTGCCAGCAGCTTGCCAGGGGCAGAGACCCAGTACTTC.

V usage is TRBV6-1 and J usage is TRBJ1-1; the match to TRBD1 covers 10 bases. CDR3 length: 14 amino acids. CDR1 MNHNS and CDR2 SASEGT come from the germline V gene. Trimming removed 1 base from V and 4 bases from J; junction bases left unmatched: 0. In DNA form, the CDR3 reads TGTGCCAGCAGTGAAGGGACAGGGGGCACTGAAGCTTTCTTT. Translating gives CASSEGTGGTEAFF.

The chain uses TRBV2 and TRBJ1-2; D remains unclear. Germline V lookup: CDR1 SNHLY, CDR2 FYNNEI. This CDR3 has 14 residues. The V and J ends lost 1 base and 7 bases respectively, with 13 bases between them. The CDR3 nucleotides are TGTGCCAGCAGTGAAGGAGGGTCGAGGAGTGGCTACACCTTC. Amino acid sequence: CASSEGGSRSGYTF.

The chain links TRBV4-2 to TRBJ2-6; D is possibly TRBD2 (5 bases). The V and J ends lost 0 bases and 0 bases respectively, with 9 bases between them. The CDR3 is 17 amino acids. CDR1 is LGHNA, CDR2 YNFKEQ, per germline. DNA of the CDR3: TGTGCCAGCAGCCAAGAAGGACTTGTCTCTGGGGCCAACGTCCTGACTTTC. It is translated as CASSQEGLVSGANVLTF.

The chain's CDR3 is CASSPALGLDNEQFF. The CDR3 coding sequence is TGTGCCAGCTCACCGGCCCTGGGGCTTGACAATGAGCAGTTCTTC. The V gene is TRBV18, the J gene TRBJ2-1; D is perhaps TRBD1 (5 bases). V was clipped by 3 bases and J by 5 bases, with 14 bases between them. Germline V gene lookup returns CDR1 KGHSH and CDR2 LQKENI. The CDR3 sequence is 15 residues long.

The DNA for the CDR3 is TGTGCCAGCAGTCCACAGGGGGATGGCTATGGCTACACCTTC. Translated: CASSPQGDGYGYTF. The chain carries TRBV2 and TRBJ1-2; TRBD1 matches at 8 bases. Trimming removed 5 bases from V and 4 bases from J; junction bases left unmatched: 6. This CDR3 is 14 amino acids long. Looked up from germline, CDR1 is SNHLY and CDR2 is FYNNEI.

The CDR3 spells CASSDRVVEKLFF. CDR3 sequence (DNA): TGTGCCAGCAGTGACAGGGTGGTGGAAAAACTGTTTTTT. The chain employs TRBV25-1 and TRBJ1-4; a possible D gene is TRBD1 (5 bases). In germline, CDR1 is MGHDK, CDR2 SYGVNS. The CDR3 loop spans 13 amino acids. The V and J ends lost 3 bases and 8 bases respectively, with 10 bases between them. Supplemented by reference TRBV25-1 and TRBJ1-4, the full variable domain reads EADIYQTPRYLVIGTGKKITLECSQTMGHDKMYWYQQDPGMELHLIHYSYGVNSTEKGDLSSESTVSRIRTEHFPLTLESARPSHTSQYLCASSDRVVEKLFFGSGTQLSVL.

The chain recombines TRBV21-1 with TRBJ1-2. TRBV21-1 is assigned pseudogene status. This CDR3 contains 12 residues. This chain's CDR3 is CATPPGLAGYTF. The CDR3 bases are TGTGCCACCCCCCCGGGTTTGGCTGGCTACACCTTC.

The chain couples TRBV10-1 to TRBJ2-3; TRBD2 agrees at 9 bases. The CDR3 length is 13 residues. The trim removed 8 bases at V and 8 bases at J, leaving 8 bases unmatched. Germline CDR1 and CDR2: WNHNN and SYGVQD (reference sequence). CDR3 sequence (DNA): TGCGCCAGCCGACGGACTAGCGAGGGTACGCAGTATTTT. Translation: CASRRTSEGTQYF.

This sequence joins TRBV18 and TRBJ1-2; 7 bases match TRBD1. The CDR3 is made up of 15 amino acids. J was trimmed by 7 bases and V by 3 bases; bases with no gene match: 11. Per the germline V gene, CDR1 is KGHSH and CDR2 is LQKENI. CDR3 nucleotides: TGTGCCAGCTCACCCTGGGACAGTTGGGAGTCTGGCTACACCTTC. This codes for CASSPWDSWESGYTF.

The chain is built from TRBV18 and TRBJ2-7; D uncertain. Germline values: CDR1 KGHSH, CDR2 LQKENI. With 2 bases removed from V and 3 bases from J, the gap between germline ends came to 8 bases. CDR3 length equals 13 residues. CDR3 sequence: CASSPGPFYEQYF. The CDR3 coding sequence is TGTGCCAGCTCACCAGGGCCTTTCTACGAGCAGTACTTC. Variable domain in full (rest from reference TRBV18 and TRBJ2-7): NAGVMQNPRHLVRRRGQEARLRCSPMKGHSHVYWYRQLPEEGLKFMVYLQKENIIDESGMPKERFSAEFPKEGPSILRIQQVVRGDSAAYFCASSPGPFYEQYFGPGTRLTVT.

The genes are TRBV7-8 and TRBJ1-3; the D is unclear. Germline CDR1 and CDR2: SGHVS and FQNEAQ. The CDR3 extends over 15 amino acids. Trimming cost V 0 bases and J 0 bases, with 6 bases left between them. The CDR3 bases are TGTGCCAGCAGCTTAGCACTGGTCTCTGGAAACACCATATATTTT. Protein: CASSLALVSGNTIYF.

The J gene is TRBJ2-7, the V gene TRBV11-3, with D possibly being TRBD2 (5 bases). The V end lost 1 base, the J end lost 5 bases, and 12 bases lay between the germline ends. The germline gives CDR1 SGHNT, CDR2 YENEEA. The CDR3 spans 14 residues. In DNA form, the CDR3 reads TGTGCCAGCAGCTTAGGACGGACTCTAAACGAGCAGTACTTC. The encoded protein is CASSLGRTLNEQYF.

This rearrangement joins TRBV5-4 to TRBJ2-1; 8 bases are shared with TRBD1. The CDR3 consists of 13 residues. With 2 bases clipped from V and 7 bases from J, the junction kept 2 bases outside the gene matches. Germline V gives CDR1 SGHNT, CDR2 YYREEE (reference sequence). The CDR3 loop is CASSFNRGNEQFF. The CDR3 bases are TGTGCCAGCAGCTTTAACAGGGGGAATGAGCAGTTCTTC.

The chain combines TRBV7-8 with TRBJ2-7; D is ambiguous. Trimming shortened V by 3 bases and J by 3 bases, and 6 bases separated the two germline ends. The CDR3 sequence is 12 residues long. In germline, CDR1 is SGHVS, CDR2 FQNEAQ. CDR3 amino acids: CASSFFIYEQYF. The CDR3 nucleotides are TGTGCCAGCAGCTTTTTTATCTACGAGCAGTACTTC.

This sequence joins TRBV10-3 and TRBJ1-1; D is perhaps TRBD1 (6 bases). V shed 0 bases and J shed 8 bases, with 7 bases lying between them. Looked up from germline, CDR1 is ENHRY and CDR2 is SYGVKD. The CDR3 runs to 12 residues. CDR3 in DNA: TGTGCCATCAGTGAGTCGACAGGAGAAGCTTTCTTT. Amino acids: CAISESTGEAFF.

V and J are TRBV30 and TRBJ2-3; 7 bases line up with TRBD1. Germline assignment: CDR1 GTSNPN and CDR2 SVGIG (reference sequence). V shed 5 bases and J 4 bases; nucleotides not matched to a gene: 9. The length of the CDR3 is 14 residues. The CDR3, as DNA: TGTGCCTGGCGGAGACAGGGTCGCTCAGATACGCAGTATTTT. Translating it yields CAWRRQGRSDTQYF. The full variable domain, its missing parts supplied by reference TRBV30 and TRBJ2-3, is SQTIHQWPATLVQPVGSPLSLECTVEGTSNPNLYWYRQAAGRGLQLLFYSVGIGQISSEVPQNLSASRPQDRQFILSSKKLLLSDSGFYLCAWRRQGRSDTQYFGPGTRLTVL.

The chain links TRBV5-1 to TRBJ1-2; possible D gene TRBD1, 6 bases. V lost 4 bases and J 8 bases, leaving 15 bases between the germline ends. This CDR3 comprises 13 residues. Germline-derived CDR1 and CDR2 are SGHRS and YFSETQ. This CDR3 is CASSQTGLSGYTF. CDR3 nucleotide sequence: TGCGCCAGCAGCCAAACAGGGTTAAGCGGCTACACCTTC. The full variable domain, rest sourced from reference TRBV5-1 and TRBJ1-2, is KAGVTQTPRYLIKTRGQQVTLSCSPISGHRSVSWYQQTPGQGLQFLFEYFSETQRNKGNFPGRFSGRQFSNSRSEMNVSTLELGDSALYLCASSQTGLSGYTFGSGTRLTVV.

V is TRBV7-2 and J is TRBJ1-4; D is undetermined. Germline-derived CDR1 and CDR2 are SGHTA and FQGNSA. The CDR3 extends over 17 amino acids. V lost 5 bases and J 0 bases, leaving 16 bases between the germline ends. This CDR3 reads CASSQALLGATNEKLFF. The CDR3 DNA follows: TGTGCCAGCAGCCAAGCCCTCCTAGGTGCAACTAATGAAAAACTGTTTTTT.

The rearrangement links TRBV28 to TRBJ2-7; 9 positions match TRBD1. The CDR3 spans 13 residues. Germline-derived CDR1 and CDR2 are MDHEN and SYDVKM. Trimming at V came to 5 bases and at J to 12 bases, leaving 11 bases not matched to a gene. CDR3 loop: CASSTPGTGYRYF. The CDR3 DNA reads as TGTGCCAGCAGTACCCCCGGGACAGGGTACCGGTACTTC.

The chain recombines TRBV18 with TRBJ2-5; D not certain. The CDR3 has 17 residues. Germline V gene data show CDR1 as KGHSH and CDR2 as LQKENI. Trimming took off 3 bases at V and 0 bases at J, with 17 bases between the two ends. This CDR3 reads CASSPTASLRDQETQYF. In DNA, the CDR3 is TGTGCCAGCTCACCGACGGCCTCCCTACGGGACCAAGAGACCCAGTACTTC. The variable domain in full, completed from reference TRBV18 and TRBJ2-5, reads NAGVMQNPRHLVRRRGQEARLRCSPMKGHSHVYWYRQLPEEGLKFMVYLQKENIIDESGMPKERFSAEFPKEGPSILRIQQVVRGDSAAYFCASSPTASLRDQETQYFGPGTRLLVL.

The chain carries TRBV25-1 and TRBJ2-5, with D perhaps matching TRBD2 (5 bases). V was pared by 1 base and J by 3 bases, with 9 bases between. The CDR3 extends over 14 amino acids. The germline gives CDR1 MGHDK, CDR2 SYGVNS. As DNA, the CDR3 is TGTGCCAGCAGTGAATGGAACGGGGAAGAGACCCAGTACTTC. Its translation is CASSEWNGEETQYF.

V usage is TRBV28 and J usage is TRBJ1-5, with D unclear. Per germline, CDR1 MDHEN and CDR2 SYDVKM. V was trimmed by 7 bases and J by 0 bases, leaving 10 bases between them. This CDR3 has 14 residues. CDR3 DNA: TGTGCCAGCACCCGCGATTATAGCAATCAGCCCCAGCATTTT. Protein sequence: CASTRDYSNQPQHF. Complete variable domain (other parts from reference TRBV28 and TRBJ1-5): DVKVTQSSRYLVKRTGEKVFLECVQDMDHENMFWYRQDPGLGLRLIYFSYDVKMKEKGDIPEGYSVSREKKERFSLILESASTNQTSMYLCASTRDYSNQPQHFGDGTRLSIL.